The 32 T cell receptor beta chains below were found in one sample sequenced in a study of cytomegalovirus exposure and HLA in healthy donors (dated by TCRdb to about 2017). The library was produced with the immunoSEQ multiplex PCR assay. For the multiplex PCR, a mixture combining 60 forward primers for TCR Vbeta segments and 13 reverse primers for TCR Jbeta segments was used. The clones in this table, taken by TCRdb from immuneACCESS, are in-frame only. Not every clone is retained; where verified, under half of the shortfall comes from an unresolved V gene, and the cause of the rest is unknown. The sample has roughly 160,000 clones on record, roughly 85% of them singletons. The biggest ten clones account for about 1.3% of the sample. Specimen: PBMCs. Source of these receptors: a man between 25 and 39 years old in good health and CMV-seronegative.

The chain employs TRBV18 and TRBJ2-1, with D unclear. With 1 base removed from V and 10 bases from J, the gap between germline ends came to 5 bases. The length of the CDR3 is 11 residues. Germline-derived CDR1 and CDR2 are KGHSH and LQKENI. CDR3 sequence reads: CASSPLQEQFF. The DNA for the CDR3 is TGTGCCAGCTCACCACTACAGGAGCAGTTCTTC.

CDR3 protein: CAWSVLTDTEAFF. CDR3 nucleotide sequence: TGTGCCTGGAGTGTACTTACGGACACTGAAGCTTTCTTT. The chain combines TRBV30 with TRBJ1-1; D remains unclear. The ends were cut back, 0 bases at V and 3 bases at J, with 8 bases in the middle. CDR1 is GTSNPN, CDR2 SVGIG, per germline (reference sequence). The CDR3 runs 13 residues.

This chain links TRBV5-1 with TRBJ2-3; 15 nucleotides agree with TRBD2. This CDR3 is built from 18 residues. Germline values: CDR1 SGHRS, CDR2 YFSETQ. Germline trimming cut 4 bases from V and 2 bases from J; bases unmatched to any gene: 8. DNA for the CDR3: TGCGCCAGCAGCGCTGCTGGGACTAGCGGGGGGATCACAGATACGCAGTATTTT. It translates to CASSAAGTSGGITDTQYF.

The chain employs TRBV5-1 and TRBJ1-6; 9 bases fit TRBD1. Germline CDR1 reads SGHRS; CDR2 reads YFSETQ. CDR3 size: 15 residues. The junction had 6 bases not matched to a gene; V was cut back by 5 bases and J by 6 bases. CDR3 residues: CASRQQGASNSPLHF. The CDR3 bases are TGCGCCAGCAGACAACAGGGGGCAAGTAATTCACCCCTCCACTTT.

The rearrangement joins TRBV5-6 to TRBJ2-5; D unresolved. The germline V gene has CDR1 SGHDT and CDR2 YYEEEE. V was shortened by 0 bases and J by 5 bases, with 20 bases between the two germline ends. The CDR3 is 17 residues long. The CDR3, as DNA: TGTGCCAGCAGCTTGGCCGTCGAGATTGCAAGTTTGGAGACCCAGTACTTC. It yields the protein CASSLAVEIASLETQYF.

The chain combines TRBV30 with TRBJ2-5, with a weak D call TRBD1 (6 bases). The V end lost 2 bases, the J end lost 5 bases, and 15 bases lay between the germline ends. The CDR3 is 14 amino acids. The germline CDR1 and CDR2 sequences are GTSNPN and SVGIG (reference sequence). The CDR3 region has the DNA TGTGCCTGGAGTCCCACAGGGTTAGGGGAGACCCAGTACTTC. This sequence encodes CAWSPTGLGETQYF.

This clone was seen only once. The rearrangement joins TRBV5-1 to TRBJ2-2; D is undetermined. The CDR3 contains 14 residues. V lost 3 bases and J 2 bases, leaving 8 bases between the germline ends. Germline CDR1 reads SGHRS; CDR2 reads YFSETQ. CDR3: CASSYLANTGELFF. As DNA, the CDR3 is TGCGCCAGCAGCTACTTAGCCAACACCGGGGAGCTGTTTTTT.

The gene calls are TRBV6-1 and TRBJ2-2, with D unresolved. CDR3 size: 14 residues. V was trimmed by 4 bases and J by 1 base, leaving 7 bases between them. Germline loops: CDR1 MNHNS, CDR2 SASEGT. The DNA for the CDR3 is TGTGCCAGCAGTGTGTGGAGGAACACCGGGGAGCTGTTTTTT. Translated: CASSVWRNTGELFF.

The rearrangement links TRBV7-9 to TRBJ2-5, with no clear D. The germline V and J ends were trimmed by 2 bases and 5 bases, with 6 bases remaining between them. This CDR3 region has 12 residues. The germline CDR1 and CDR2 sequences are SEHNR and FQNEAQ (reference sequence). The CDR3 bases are TGTGCCAGCAGCTTAAAGAGTGAGACCCAGTACTTC. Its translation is CASSLKSETQYF.

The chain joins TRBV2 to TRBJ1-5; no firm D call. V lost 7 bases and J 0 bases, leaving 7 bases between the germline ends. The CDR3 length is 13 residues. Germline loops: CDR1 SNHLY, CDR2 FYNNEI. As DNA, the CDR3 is TGTGCCAGCAACGGGGATAGCAATCAGCCCCAGCATTTT. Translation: CASNGDSNQPQHF.

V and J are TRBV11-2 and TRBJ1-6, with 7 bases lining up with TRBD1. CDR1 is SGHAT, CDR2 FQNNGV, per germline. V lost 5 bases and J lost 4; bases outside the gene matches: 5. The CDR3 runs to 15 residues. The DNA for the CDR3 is TGTGCCAGCAGCCGAGGACAGGAATATAATTCACCCCTCCACTTT. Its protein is CASSRGQEYNSPLHF.

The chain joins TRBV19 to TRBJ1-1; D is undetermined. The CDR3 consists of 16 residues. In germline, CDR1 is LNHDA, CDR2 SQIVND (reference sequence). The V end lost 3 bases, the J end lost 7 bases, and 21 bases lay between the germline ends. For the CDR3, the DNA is TGTGCCAGTAGTATGCTCCCAACCCCGACTGACGATGAAGCTTTCTTT. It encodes CASSMLPTPTDDEAFF.

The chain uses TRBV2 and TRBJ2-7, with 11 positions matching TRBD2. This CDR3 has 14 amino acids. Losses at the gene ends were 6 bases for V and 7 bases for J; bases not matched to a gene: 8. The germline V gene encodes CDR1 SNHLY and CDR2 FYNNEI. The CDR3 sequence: CASRVSLAGVEQYF. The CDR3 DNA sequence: TGTGCCAGCAGGGTCTCACTAGCGGGAGTGGAGCAGTACTTC.

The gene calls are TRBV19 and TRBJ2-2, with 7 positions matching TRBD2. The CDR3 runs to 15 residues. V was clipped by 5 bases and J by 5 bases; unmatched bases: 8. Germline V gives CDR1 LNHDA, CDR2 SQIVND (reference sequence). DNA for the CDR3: TGTGCCAGTAGTTCCCGGACTAGATGGACCGGGGAGCTGTTTTTT. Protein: CASSSRTRWTGELFF.

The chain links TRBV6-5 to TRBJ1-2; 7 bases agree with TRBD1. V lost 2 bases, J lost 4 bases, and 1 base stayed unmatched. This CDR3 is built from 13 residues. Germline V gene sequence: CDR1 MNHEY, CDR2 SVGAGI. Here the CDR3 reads CASSYRDSYGYTF. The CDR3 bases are TGTGCCAGCAGTTACCGGGACAGCTATGGCTACACCTTC.

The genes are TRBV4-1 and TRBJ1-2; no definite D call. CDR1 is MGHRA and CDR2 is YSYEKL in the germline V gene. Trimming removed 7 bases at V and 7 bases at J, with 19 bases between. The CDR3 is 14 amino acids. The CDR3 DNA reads TGCGCCAGCACTCCAAGAGGCGGGATCCTTGGCTACACCTTC. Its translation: CASTPRGGILGYTF.

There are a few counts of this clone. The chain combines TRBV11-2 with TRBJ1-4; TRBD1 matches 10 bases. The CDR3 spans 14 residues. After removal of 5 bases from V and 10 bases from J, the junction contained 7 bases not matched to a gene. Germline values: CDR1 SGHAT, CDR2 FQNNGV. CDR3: CASSPGQGVRKLFF. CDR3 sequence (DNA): TGTGCCAGCAGCCCTGGACAGGGGGTACGAAAACTGTTTTTT.

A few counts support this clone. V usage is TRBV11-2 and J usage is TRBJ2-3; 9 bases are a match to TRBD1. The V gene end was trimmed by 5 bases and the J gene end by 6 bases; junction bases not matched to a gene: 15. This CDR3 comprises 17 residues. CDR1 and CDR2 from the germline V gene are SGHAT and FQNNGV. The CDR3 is CASSALWGGQGADTQYF. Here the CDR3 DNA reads TGTGCCAGCAGCGCCCTCTGGGGGGGACAGGGTGCGGATACGCAGTATTTT.

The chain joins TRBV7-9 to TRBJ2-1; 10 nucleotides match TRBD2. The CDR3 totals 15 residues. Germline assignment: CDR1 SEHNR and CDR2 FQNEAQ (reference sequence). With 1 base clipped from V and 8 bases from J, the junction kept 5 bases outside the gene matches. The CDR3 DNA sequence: TGTGCCAGCAGCTTAGTTCCTAGCGGGAGCGATGAGCAGTTCTTC. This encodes CASSLVPSGSDEQFF.

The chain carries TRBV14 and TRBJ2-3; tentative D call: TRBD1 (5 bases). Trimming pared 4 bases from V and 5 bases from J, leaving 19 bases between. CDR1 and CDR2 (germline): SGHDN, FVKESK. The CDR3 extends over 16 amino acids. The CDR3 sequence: CASSPTFGRAGDTQYF. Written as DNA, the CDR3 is TGTGCCAGCAGCCCTACATTCGGCAGGGCTGGAGATACGCAGTATTTT.

The DNA of the CDR3 is TGTGCCAGCAGCCCGCGGGCAGCCTACGAGCAGTACTTC. Its translation: CASSPRAAYEQYF. The chain employs TRBV7-9 and TRBJ2-7, with D perhaps matching TRBD2 (5 bases). The germline V gene has CDR1 SEHNR and CDR2 FQNEAQ (reference sequence). The CDR3 sequence is 13 residues long. The V and J ends lost 5 bases and 2 bases respectively, with 10 bases between them.

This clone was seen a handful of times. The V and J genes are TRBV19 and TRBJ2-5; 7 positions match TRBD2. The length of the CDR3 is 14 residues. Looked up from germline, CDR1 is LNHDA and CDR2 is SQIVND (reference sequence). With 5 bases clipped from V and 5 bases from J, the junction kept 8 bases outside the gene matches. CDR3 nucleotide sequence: TGTGCCAGTAGTCGGGGGGAGGGGTTGGAGACCCAGTACTTC. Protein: CASSRGEGLETQYF.

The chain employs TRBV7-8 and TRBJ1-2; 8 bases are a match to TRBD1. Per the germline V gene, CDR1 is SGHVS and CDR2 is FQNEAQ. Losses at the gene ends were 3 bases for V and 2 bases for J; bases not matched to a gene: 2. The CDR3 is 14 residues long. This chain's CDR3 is CASSLGTGNYGYTF. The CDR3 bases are TGTGCCAGCAGCTTGGGGACAGGAAACTATGGCTACACCTTC.

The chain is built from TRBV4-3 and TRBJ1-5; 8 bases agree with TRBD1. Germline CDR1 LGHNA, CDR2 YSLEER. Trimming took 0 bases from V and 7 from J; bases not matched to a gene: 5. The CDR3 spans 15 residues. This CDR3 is CASSQDSGGGQPQHF. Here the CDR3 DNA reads TGCGCCAGCAGCCAAGATTCAGGGGGCGGGCAGCCCCAGCATTTT.

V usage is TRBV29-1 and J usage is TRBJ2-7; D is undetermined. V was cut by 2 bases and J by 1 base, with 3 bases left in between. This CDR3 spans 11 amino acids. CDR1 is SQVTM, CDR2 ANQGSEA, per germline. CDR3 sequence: CSVETSYEQYF. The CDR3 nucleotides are TGCAGCGTTGAAACATCCTACGAGCAGTACTTC.

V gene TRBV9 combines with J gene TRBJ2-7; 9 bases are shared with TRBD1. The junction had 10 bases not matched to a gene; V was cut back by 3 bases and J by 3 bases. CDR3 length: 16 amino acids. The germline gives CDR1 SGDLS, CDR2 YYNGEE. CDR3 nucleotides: TGTGCCAGCAGCGCGGGCGGACAGGGGCTAAACTACGAGCAGTACTTC. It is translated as CASSAGGQGLNYEQYF.

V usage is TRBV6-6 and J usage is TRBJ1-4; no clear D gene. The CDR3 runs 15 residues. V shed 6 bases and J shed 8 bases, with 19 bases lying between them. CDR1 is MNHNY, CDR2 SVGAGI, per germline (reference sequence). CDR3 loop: CASRGDPSRGEKLFF. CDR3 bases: TGTGCCAGCAGGGGAGACCCCTCGCGGGGAGAAAAACTGTTTTTT.

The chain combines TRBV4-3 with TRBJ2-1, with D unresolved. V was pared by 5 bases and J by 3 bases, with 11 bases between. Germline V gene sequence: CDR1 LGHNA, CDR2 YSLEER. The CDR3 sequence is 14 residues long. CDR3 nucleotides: TGCGCCAGCAGCGAACAGCTAAGCTACAATGAGCAGTTCTTC. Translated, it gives CASSEQLSYNEQFF.

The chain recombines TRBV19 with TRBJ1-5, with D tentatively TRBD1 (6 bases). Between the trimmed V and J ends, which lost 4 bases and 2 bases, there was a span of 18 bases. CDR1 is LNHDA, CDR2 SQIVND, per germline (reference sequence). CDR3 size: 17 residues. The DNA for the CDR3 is TGTGCCAGTAGTAGACCCCCCAGGGGTAGCGGCAATCAGCCCCAGCATTTT. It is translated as CASSRPPRGSGNQPQHF.

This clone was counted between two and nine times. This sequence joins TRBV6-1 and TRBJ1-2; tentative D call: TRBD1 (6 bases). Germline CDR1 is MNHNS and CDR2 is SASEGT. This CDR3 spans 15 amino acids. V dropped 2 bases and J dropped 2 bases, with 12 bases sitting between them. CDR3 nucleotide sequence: TGTGCCAGCAGTGAATGGACAGCGTTAAACTATGGCTACACCTTC. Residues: CASSEWTALNYGYTF.

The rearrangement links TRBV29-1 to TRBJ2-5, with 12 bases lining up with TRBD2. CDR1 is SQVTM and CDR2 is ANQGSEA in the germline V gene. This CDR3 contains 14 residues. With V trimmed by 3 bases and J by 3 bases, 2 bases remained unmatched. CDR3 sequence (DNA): TGCAGCGTTGATCCTAGCGGGAGGGAAGAGACCCAGTACTTC. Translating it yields CSVDPSGREETQYF.

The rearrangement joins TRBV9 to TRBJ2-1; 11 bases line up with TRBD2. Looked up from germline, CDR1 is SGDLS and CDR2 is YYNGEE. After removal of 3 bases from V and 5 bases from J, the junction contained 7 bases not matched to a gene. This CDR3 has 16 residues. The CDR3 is CASSETGTSGDNEQFF. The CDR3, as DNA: TGTGCCAGCAGCGAAACTGGGACTAGCGGCGACAATGAGCAGTTCTTC.